The T cell receptor (beta chain) under discussion was sequenced for a study of blood T cell repertoires in COVID-19. Looking at the study overall: Acute and convalescent COVID-19 specimens originated in the United States, Italy and Spain.

The repertoire was sequenced with immunoSEQ multiplex PCR; TCRdb's copy has only in-frame clones and lacks some. The profile shows some 340,000 clones, 90% of them singletons. CDR3 length equals 16 residues. V gave up 0 bases and J gave up 0 bases, with 12 bases separating them. Germline CDR1 reads SGHRS; CDR2 reads YFSETQ. The receptor was derived from a woman aged 25 to 39 who had been exposed to COVID-19. The sequencing sample was made of PBMCs or T cells enriched from blood (not recorded which). This chain uses TRBV5-1 with TRBJ1-2, with D maybe TRBD1 (5 bases). The CDR3 loop is CASSLETGEANYGYTF. CDR3 in DNA: TGCGCCAGCAGCTTGGAAACAGGCGAAGCTAACTATGGCTACACCTTC.